One sample yielded the 16 T cell receptor beta chains listed below, sequenced in a study of T cell responses to AZD1222 COVID-19 vaccine. Here immunoSEQ multiplex PCR was the method, and the copy in TCRdb shows in-frame clones only, minus some. The data show over 85,000 clones, with roughly 92% seen just once and roughly 7.8% held by the top ten. Sequenced here: peripheral blood, sampled on day 0 of AZD1222 vaccination. Source of these receptors: an adult in good health.

This chain joins TRBV5-8 and TRBJ1-4; 7 nucleotides agree with TRBD1. The V gene's germline CDR1 is SGHTS and CDR2 YDEGEE. This CDR3 has 15 residues. Germline trimming cut 6 bases from V and 7 bases from J; bases unmatched to any gene: 12. The CDR3: CASTPGQTRSEKLFF. The DNA of the CDR3 is TGTGCCAGCACCCCGGGACAGACAAGGAGTGAAAAACTGTTTTTT.

The chain joins TRBV7-6 to TRBJ2-2; 7 positions match TRBD1. Germline V gives CDR1 SGHVS, CDR2 FNYEAQ. Trimming removed 5 bases from V and 5 bases from J; junction bases left unmatched: 11. CDR3 length: 16 amino acids. CDR3: CASSKSPGQTTGELFF. The CDR3 nucleotides read TGTGCCAGCAGCAAATCTCCGGGACAGACAACCGGGGAGCTGTTTTTT.

This clone was detected a few times. This rearrangement joins TRBV7-9 to TRBJ1-1; possibly TRBD1 for D (5 bases). CDR1 and CDR2 from the germline V gene are SEHNR and FQNEAQ (reference sequence). The CDR3 spans 13 residues. V was pared by 1 base and J by 11 bases, with 14 bases between. Written as DNA, the CDR3 is TGTGCCAGCAGCTTAGAAACAGGTCTGACCGCTTTCTTT. Its protein product is CASSLETGLTAFF.

The chain couples TRBV7-9 to TRBJ2-2; D is unresolved. V lost 5 bases to trimming and J lost 3 bases, with 7 bases between them. This CDR3 has 13 amino acids. Per the germline V gene, CDR1 is SEHNR and CDR2 is FQNEAQ (reference sequence). CDR3 DNA sequence: TGTGCCAGCAGCCCCCGGGACACCGGGGAGCTGTTTTTT. It is translated as CASSPRDTGELFF.

V and J are TRBV19 and TRBJ2-1; 11 positions match TRBD2. V lost 6 bases, J lost 10 bases, and 8 bases stayed unmatched. The CDR3 consists of 14 residues. The germline gives CDR1 LNHDA, CDR2 SQIVND (reference sequence). The CDR3 bases are TGTGCCAGTAGCGTTAGCGGGGGGGCCGGGGAGCAGTTCTTC. Translated, it gives CASSVSGGAGEQFF.

This clone was seen once. This chain uses TRBV7-8 with TRBJ1-3, with a weak D call TRBD1 (5 bases). This CDR3 region has 16 residues. Germline V gene sequence: CDR1 SGHVS, CDR2 FQNEAQ. The V gene lost 0 bases and the J gene lost 0 bases, with 9 bases spanning the gap. In nucleotides, the CDR3 is TGTGCCAGCAGCTTAGCGAGGGGTCTCTCTGGAAACACCATATATTTT. Translation: CASSLARGLSGNTIYF.

The rearrangement uses TRBV10-2 and TRBJ1-5; tentatively, D is TRBD1 (6 bases). V was trimmed by 10 bases and J by 7 bases, leaving 20 bases between them. From germline, CDR1 is WSHSY and CDR2 SAAADI. The CDR3 has 14 residues. CDR3 DNA: TGCGCCACCAAGGACAGTGGGGTCGGGCAGCCCCAGCATTTT. Translated, it gives CATKDSGVGQPQHF.

This chain links TRBV28 with TRBJ2-7, with D maybe TRBD1 (5 bases). This CDR3 is built from 13 residues. From germline, CDR1 is MDHEN and CDR2 SYDVKM. The V gene lost 3 bases and the J gene lost 4 bases, with 10 bases spanning the gap. In DNA form, the CDR3 reads TGTGCCAGCAGTTTTGGGCCAGGGTACGAGCAGTACTTC. It is translated as CASSFGPGYEQYF.

This chain joins TRBV11-3 and TRBJ2-1; 8 bases align to TRBD2. V was pared by 10 bases and J by 7 bases, with 9 bases of the junction left unmatched. This CDR3 is built from 13 residues. CDR1 is SGHNT, CDR2 YENEEA, per germline. This CDR3 reads CATTPREGNEQFF. The CDR3, as DNA: TGTGCCACAACCCCTCGGGAGGGGAATGAGCAGTTCTTC.

The chain has TRBV2 and TRBJ1-5; 8 positions agree with TRBD1. CDR1 SNHLY and CDR2 FYNNEI come from the germline V gene. Germline trimming cut 5 bases from V and 13 bases from J; bases unmatched to any gene: 13. CDR3 length equals 14 residues. The chain's CDR3 is CASSPGTGSFLQHF. The CDR3 DNA is TGTGCCAGCAGTCCCGGGACAGGTTCCTTTCTTCAGCATTTT.

This rearrangement joins TRBV14 to TRBJ2-1; 9 positions match TRBD1. Losses at the gene ends were 5 bases for V and 5 bases for J; bases not matched to a gene: 1. Germline V gene data show CDR1 as SGHDN and CDR2 as FVKESK. The length of the CDR3 is 13 residues. CDR3 sequence reads: CASSGTGNNEQFF. In nucleotides, the CDR3 is TGTGCCAGCAGCGGGACAGGGAACAATGAGCAGTTCTTC.

This clone showed up just once. This rearrangement joins TRBV7-3 to TRBJ1-1; D gene unclear. V gave up 1 base and J gave up 1 base, with 4 bases separating them. CDR3 length: 13 amino acids. The germline V gene has CDR1 SGHTA and CDR2 FQGTGA. This CDR3 reads CASSLMGNTEAFF. In DNA form, the CDR3 reads TGTGCCAGCAGCTTAATGGGGAACACTGAAGCTTTCTTT.

The V gene is TRBV16, the J gene TRBJ1-1; no clear D. The V and J ends lost 0 bases and 5 bases respectively, with 13 bases between them. The germline V gene has CDR1 KGHSY and CDR2 FQNENV. The CDR3 sequence is 15 residues long. As DNA, the CDR3 is TGTGCCAGCAGCCAATCAGTGGCCCCGAGAACTGAAGCTTTCTTT. Translating gives CASSQSVAPRTEAFF.

The chain is built from TRBV19 and TRBJ1-5; the match to TRBD1 covers 11 bases. J was trimmed by 2 bases and V by 10 bases; bases with no gene match: 16. The germline V gene has CDR1 LNHDA and CDR2 SQIVND (reference sequence). This CDR3 region has 18 residues. CDR3 region: CATSWTGGAFRGNQPQHF. The CDR3 nucleotides read TGTGCCACCTCCTGGACAGGGGGCGCTTTTCGTGGCAATCAGCCCCAGCATTTT.

This chain links TRBV2 with TRBJ1-4, with no clear D. Germline CDR1 and CDR2: SNHLY and FYNNEI. The CDR3 covers 14 residues. Trimming shortened V by 2 bases and J by 4 bases, and 8 bases separated the two germline ends. The CDR3 DNA reads as TGTGCCAGCAGTGAACACTGGGGTAATGAAAAACTGTTTTTT. Protein: CASSEHWGNEKLFF.

The gene calls are TRBV7-9 and TRBJ1-3, with 8 bases aligning to TRBD1. Per the germline V gene, CDR1 is SEHNR and CDR2 is FQNEAQ (reference sequence). CDR3 length: 15 amino acids. V lost 4 bases to trimming and J lost 4 bases; unmatched junction nucleotides: 6. CDR3 residues: CASSSQGAQGNTIYF. For the CDR3, the DNA is TGTGCCAGCAGCTCCCAGGGGGCCCAGGGAAACACCATATATTTT.